This T cell receptor beta chain was identified in a study of blood T cell repertoires in COVID-19. Study in general: Spain, Italy and the United States supplied samples that represented acute and convalescent COVID-19.

This CDR3 comprises 12 residues. V lost 8 bases, J lost 9 bases, and 14 bases lay in between. The germline V gene encodes CDR1 MGHDK and CDR2 SYGVNS. Original processing methods: Reference gene primer amplification gave nucleated cell count estimates. Generated by immunoSEQ multiplex PCR, the TCRdb table keeps only in-frame clones and is missing some. D and trimming come from the DNA, and the V and J calls and clone size come from that table. This sample carries 95,000 to 100,000 clones, around 87% of them seen once, and the ten largest clones take under 14%. This clonotype was sampled from a young woman with acute or convalescent COVID-19. Sequencing was performed on peripheral blood. V is TRBV25-1 and J is TRBJ2-1, with D possibly matching TRBD1 (5 bases). Written as DNA, the CDR3 is TGTGCCAGCGGTCCAGGGTTGGGTGAGCAGTTCTTC. Protein: CASGPGLGEQFF.